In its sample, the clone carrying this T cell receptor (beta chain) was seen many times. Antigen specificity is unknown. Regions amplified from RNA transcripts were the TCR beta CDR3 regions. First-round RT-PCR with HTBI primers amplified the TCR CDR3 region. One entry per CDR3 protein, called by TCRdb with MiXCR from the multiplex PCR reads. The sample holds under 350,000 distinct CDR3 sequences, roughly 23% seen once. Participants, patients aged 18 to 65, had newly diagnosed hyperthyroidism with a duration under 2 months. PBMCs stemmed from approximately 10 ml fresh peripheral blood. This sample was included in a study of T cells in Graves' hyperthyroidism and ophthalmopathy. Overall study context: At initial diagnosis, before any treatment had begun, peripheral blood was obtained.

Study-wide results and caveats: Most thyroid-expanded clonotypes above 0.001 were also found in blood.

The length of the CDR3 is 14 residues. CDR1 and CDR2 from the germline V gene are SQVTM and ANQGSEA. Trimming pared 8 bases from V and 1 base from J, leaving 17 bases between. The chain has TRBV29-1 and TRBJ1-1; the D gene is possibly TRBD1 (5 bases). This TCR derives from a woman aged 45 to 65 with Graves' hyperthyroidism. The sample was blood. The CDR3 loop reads CSLRGGPSNTEAFF. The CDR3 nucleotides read TGCAGCCTGCGGGGGGGACCCTCGAACACTGAAGCTTTCTTT.